These 24 T cell receptor beta chains share one sample of origin, sequenced in a study of CD4 T cells in relation to SARS-CoV-2 and coronaviruses. Here immunoSEQ multiplex PCR was the method, and the copy in TCRdb shows in-frame clones only, minus some. The sample carries 30,000 to 45,000 clones, 88% recorded once. The sequencing sample was made of memory CD4+ T cells from PBMCs. Every receptor here comes from an adult with COVID-19.

The gene calls are TRBV7-9 and TRBJ2-6; possibly TRBD1 for D (6 bases). With 5 bases removed from V and 4 bases from J, the gap between germline ends came to 15 bases. Germline lookup yields CDR1 SEHNR and CDR2 FQNEAQ (reference sequence). This CDR3 spans 16 amino acids. CDR3 DNA: TGTGCCAGCAGCCGGACAGTGCCTTCGGGGGCCAACGTCCTGACTTTC. It codes for CASSRTVPSGANVLTF.

The count of this clone is one. The chain carries TRBV29-1 and TRBJ2-3; 7 nucleotides line up with TRBD2. This CDR3 has 13 amino acids. CDR1 is SQVTM and CDR2 is ANQGSEA in the germline V gene. With 6 bases clipped from V and 1 base from J, the junction kept 4 bases outside the gene matches. The chain's CDR3 is CSVSGVGTDTQYF. The CDR3 DNA is TGCAGCGTGAGCGGGGTAGGCACAGATACGCAGTATTTT.

This clone has only a few counts. The V gene is TRBV4-3, the J gene TRBJ2-2; TRBD2 matches at 10 bases. CDR1 is LGHNA, CDR2 YSLEER, per germline. There are 17 residues in the CDR3. V was clipped by 4 bases and J by 4 bases; unmatched bases: 9. The CDR3 region has the DNA TGCGCCAGCAGCCCCGATCCTTCTAGCGGGGGCACCGGGGAGCTGTTTTTT. Its translation: CASSPDPSSGGTGELFF.

This chain links TRBV7-9 with TRBJ1-6; D possibly corresponds to TRBD1 (5 bases). V was cut by 5 bases and J by 6 bases, with 20 bases left in between. CDR1 SEHNR and CDR2 FQNEAQ come from the germline V gene (reference sequence). The CDR3 loop spans 17 amino acids. The CDR3 loop reads CASSNSEAEGINSPLHF. The CDR3 bases are TGTGCCAGCAGCAATTCCGAAGCTGAGGGGATTAATTCACCCCTCCACTTT.

This sequence joins TRBV5-1 and TRBJ1-5, with no clear D. The CDR3 sequence is 14 residues long. Germline V lookup: CDR1 SGHRS, CDR2 YFSETQ. The V end lost 1 base, the J end lost 6 bases, and 11 bases lay between the germline ends. The CDR3 loop is CASSLSGQGQPQHF. The CDR3 coding sequence is TGCGCCAGCAGCTTGTCAGGCCAAGGTCAGCCCCAGCATTTT. The variable domain in full, completed from reference TRBV5-1 and TRBJ1-5, reads KAGVTQTPRYLIKTRGQQVTLSCSPISGHRSVSWYQQTPGQGLQFLFEYFSETQRNKGNFPGRFSGRQFSNSRSEMNVSTLELGDSALYLCASSLSGQGQPQHFGDGTRLSIL.

This clone appeared a few times. The chain carries TRBV11-2 and TRBJ2-7, with 9 bases that match TRBD1. The CDR3 covers 15 residues. The germline V gene encodes CDR1 SGHAT and CDR2 FQNNGV. Trimming cost V 5 bases and J 4 bases; bases outside gene matches: 9. The CDR3 loop is CASSPRDRVRYEQYF. For the CDR3, the DNA is TGTGCCAGCAGCCCCCGGGACAGGGTACGGTACGAGCAGTACTTC.

The V and J genes are TRBV6-2 or TRBV6-3 and TRBJ2-7, with D tentatively TRBD2 (5 bases). V lost 5 bases and J 3 bases, leaving 8 bases between the germline ends. This CDR3 contains 12 residues. The germline gives CDR1 MNHEY, CDR2 SVGEGT. The CDR3 DNA reads TGTGCCAGCAGTCCCGGAGGCTACGAGCAGTACTTC. Protein sequence: CASSPGGYEQYF.

The CDR3 spells CASSLVGLANHYEQYF. CDR3 nucleotides: TGTGCCAGCAGCTTGGTGGGACTAGCGAACCACTACGAGCAGTACTTC. This chain links TRBV5-4 with TRBJ2-7, with 10 positions matching TRBD2. The CDR3 runs to 16 residues. V lost 0 bases, J lost 3 bases, and 6 bases stayed unmatched. CDR1 and CDR2 from the germline V gene are SGHNT and YYREEE (reference sequence).

V usage is TRBV5-1 and J usage is TRBJ2-3; 7 nucleotides line up with TRBD2. This CDR3 has 15 residues. The V and J ends lost 5 bases and 3 bases, in that order; junction bases with no gene match: 9. Germline assignment: CDR1 SGHRS and CDR2 YFSETQ. The CDR3 spells CASRGTSDPTDTQYF. In DNA form, the CDR3 reads TGCGCCAGCAGAGGAACTAGCGACCCAACAGATACGCAGTATTTT.

The chain combines TRBV4-1 with TRBJ2-6; D ambiguous. The CDR3 extends over 16 amino acids. Trimming removed 2 bases from V and 4 bases from J, with 12 bases in between. Per germline, CDR1 MGHRA and CDR2 YSYEKL. The CDR3 DNA sequence: TGCGCCAGCAGCCAAAACCTGGGGTTCGGGGCCAACGTCCTGACTTTC. Encoded protein: CASSQNLGFGANVLTF.

The chain has TRBV5-1 and TRBJ2-3; D remains unclear. Germline CDR1 SGHRS, CDR2 YFSETQ. V gave up 0 bases and J gave up 2 bases, with 7 bases separating them. The CDR3 has 14 amino acids. CDR3 DNA sequence: TGCGCCAGCAGCTTGGAGTCAGCCACAGATACGCAGTATTTT. It is translated as CASSLESATDTQYF.

The V and J genes are TRBV6-5 and TRBJ1-1; possible D gene TRBD1, 5 bases. Trimming left V 5 bases short and J 0 bases short, with 13 bases between. The length of the CDR3 is 15 residues. Germline assignment: CDR1 MNHEY and CDR2 SVGAGI. The CDR3 spells CASSIRQTMNTEAFF. The CDR3 DNA follows: TGTGCCAGCAGTATTCGACAGACTATGAACACTGAAGCTTTCTTT.

J is TRBJ2-5 and V is TRBV19; TRBD2 matches 7 bases. Germline CDR1 and CDR2: LNHDA and SQIVND (reference sequence). The CDR3 totals 16 residues. After removal of 5 bases from V and 4 bases from J, the junction contained 13 bases not matched to a gene. The DNA of the CDR3 is TGTGCCAGTAGTCAACCCCGACCGGGGGGTACAGAGACCCAGTACTTC. Protein product: CASSQPRPGGTETQYF.

The rearrangement joins TRBV11-3 to TRBJ2-7, with 7 bases identical to TRBD1. There are 13 residues in the CDR3. Trimming removed 6 bases from V and 2 bases from J; junction bases left unmatched: 4. CDR1 SGHNT and CDR2 YENEEA come from the germline V gene. This CDR3 is CASRPTGAYEQYF. For the CDR3, the DNA is TGTGCCAGCAGACCAACAGGGGCCTACGAGCAGTACTTC.

Comments on this clone: One junction end does not reproduce the germline sequence, and a read error may be involved. The chain combines TRBV15 with TRBJ2-4, with a possible D match to TRBD1 (6 bases). The germline gives CDR1 LNHNV, CDR2 YYDKDF (reference sequence). The CDR3 has 12 amino acids. CDR3 DNA: TGTGCCACCAGCAGAGACGGGACACCGCCGGACTTC. Translation: CATSRDGTPPDF. Drawing the rest from reference TRBV15 and TRBJ2-4, the complete variable domain is DAMVIQNPRYQVTQFGKPVTLSCSQTLNHNVMYWYQQKSSQAPKLLFHYYDKDFNNEADTPDNFQSRRPNTSFCFLDIRSPGLGDTAMYLCATSRDGTPPDFGAGTRLSVL.

This clone came up once. The chain links TRBV5-5 to TRBJ2-7; D is undetermined. There are 12 residues in the CDR3. The V end lost 5 bases, the J end lost 5 bases, and 11 bases lay between the germline ends. CDR1 and CDR2 from the germline V gene are SGHKS and YYEKEE (reference sequence). This CDR3 is CASSRDWDEQYF. In DNA, the CDR3 is TGTGCCAGCAGTCGTGATTGGGACGAGCAGTACTTC.

A note on this clone: Mismatch with germline at one junction end may stem from a read error. CDR3 sequence reads: CASSRGGSYEQYF. CDR3 DNA sequence: TGTGCTAGCAGCCGGGGGGGTTCTTACGAGCAGTACTTC. This chain links TRBV7-7 with TRBJ2-7; 8 bases agree with TRBD2. CDR3 size: 13 residues. From germline, CDR1 is SSHAT and CDR2 FNYEAQ (reference sequence).

This chain links TRBV7-8 with TRBJ2-1, with 14 nucleotides matching TRBD2. The CDR3 is made up of 17 amino acids. CDR1 SGHVS and CDR2 FQNEAQ come from the germline V gene. The ends lost 5 bases at V and 8 bases at J; junction bases unmatched: 11. CDR3 DNA: TGTGCCAGCAGCAGACTAGCGGGGGGGGCAAATCAGGATGAGCAGTTCTTC. It specifies CASSRLAGGANQDEQFF. The whole variable domain, remainder taken from reference TRBV7-8 and TRBJ2-1, is GAGVSQSPRYKVAKRGQDVALRCDPISGHVSLFWYQQALGQGPEFLTYFQNEAQLDKSGLPSDRFFAERPEGSVSTLKIQRTQQEDSAVYLCASSRLAGGANQDEQFFGPGTRLTVL.

The chain recombines TRBV5-6 with TRBJ1-1; no definite D call. The V end lost 2 bases, the J end lost 1 base, and 6 bases lay between the germline ends. CDR1 is SGHDT, CDR2 YYEEEE, per germline. This CDR3 has 13 residues. DNA for the CDR3: TGTGCCAGCAGCTTAGGGTCGAACACTGAAGCTTTCTTT. This encodes CASSLGSNTEAFF.

V gene TRBV11-3 combines with J gene TRBJ1-2, with 8 bases aligning to TRBD1. CDR1 is SGHNT and CDR2 is YENEEA in the germline V gene. V shed 0 bases, J shed 7 bases, and the junction held 1 base outside the gene matches. The CDR3 spans 13 residues. The CDR3: CASSLEQGGGYTF. CDR3 nucleotide sequence: TGTGCCAGCAGCTTAGAACAGGGGGGTGGCTACACCTTC.

V usage is TRBV19 and J usage is TRBJ2-5; 9 bases line up with TRBD1. The V and J ends lost 3 bases and 10 bases, in that order; junction bases with no gene match: 15. CDR3 size: 16 residues. Germline V gene data show CDR1 as LNHDA and CDR2 as SQIVND (reference sequence). CDR3 DNA sequence: TGTGCCAGTAGTATCACGCAGGGACAGGGTCCTGTCGGCCAGTACTTC. Protein: CASSITQGQGPVGQYF.

The chain uses TRBV6-1 and TRBJ1-5, with D maybe TRBD1 (5 bases). Germline V gene sequence: CDR1 MNHNS, CDR2 SASEGT. V was cut by 3 bases and J by 5 bases, with 17 bases left in between. The CDR3 totals 16 residues. As DNA, the CDR3 is TGTGCCAGCAGTGAGCCTAGTCCCCGGGGGGATCAGCCCCAGCATTTT. Translating it yields CASSEPSPRGDQPQHF.

This CDR3 is CASSVSDRGGYEQYF. Written as DNA, the CDR3 is TGTGCCAGCAGCGTAAGCGACAGGGGAGGGTACGAGCAGTACTTC. V is TRBV9 and J is TRBJ2-7; D possibly corresponds to TRBD1 (8 bases). CDR3 length equals 15 residues. Trimming pared 1 base from V and 4 bases from J, leaving 15 bases between. In germline, CDR1 is SGDLS, CDR2 YYNGEE.

The rearrangement links TRBV5-8 to TRBJ2-5; 7 bases agree with TRBD1. V trimming: 7 bases; J trimming: 5 bases; junction bases outside the gene matches: 8. Germline CDR1 is SGHTS and CDR2 is YDEGEE. The CDR3 runs to 13 residues. The CDR3 here is CASRYRGPETQYF. Here the CDR3 DNA reads TGTGCCAGCCGATACAGGGGTCCGGAGACCCAGTACTTC.